Listed here is a single TCR beta chain. Its antigen is not known. Germline is not matched at one junction end, which may reflect a read error. The sample belongs to a study of shared clonotypes between healthy human individuals. General study findings and limits: A handful of donors shared 4.5% to 6.5% of their naive CD4 clonotypes.

The CDR3 is 15 residues long. CDR1 and CDR2 from the germline V gene are SGHDN and FVKESK. The assay was carried out at the deep level. Sequenced by immunoSEQ multiplex PCR; TCRdb stores in-frame clones only, minus some. The sample holds approximately 2.5 million clones, around 90% seen once. The rearrangement uses TRBV14 and TRBJ2-3, with TRBD1 identical over 8 bases. Sequencing input: naive CD4+ T cells sorted from blood. The subset was: CD45RA+ positively selected. This receptor was obtained from a man aged 18 to 30 in good health. The CDR3 nucleotides are TGTGCCAGCAGGCAAGGGGACAGGAGCACAGATACGCAGTATTTT. It encodes CASRQGDRSTDTQYF.